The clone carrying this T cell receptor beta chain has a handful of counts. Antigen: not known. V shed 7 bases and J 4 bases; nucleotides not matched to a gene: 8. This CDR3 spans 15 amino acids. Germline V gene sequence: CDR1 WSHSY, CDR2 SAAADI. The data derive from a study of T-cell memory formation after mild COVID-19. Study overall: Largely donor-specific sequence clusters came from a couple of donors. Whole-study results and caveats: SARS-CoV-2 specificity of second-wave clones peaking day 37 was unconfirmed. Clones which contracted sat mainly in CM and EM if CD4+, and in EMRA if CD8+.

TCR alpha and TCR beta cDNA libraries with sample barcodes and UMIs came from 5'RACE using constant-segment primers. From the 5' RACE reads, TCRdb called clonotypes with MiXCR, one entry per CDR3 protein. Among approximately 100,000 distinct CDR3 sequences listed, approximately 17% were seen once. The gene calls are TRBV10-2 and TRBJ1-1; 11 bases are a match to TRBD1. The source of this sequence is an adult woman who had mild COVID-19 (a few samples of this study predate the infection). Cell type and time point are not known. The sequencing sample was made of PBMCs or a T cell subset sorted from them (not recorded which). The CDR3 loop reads CASTGQGAWSTEAFF. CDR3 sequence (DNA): TGCGCCAGCACCGGACAGGGGGCATGGAGCACTGAAGCTTTCTTT.